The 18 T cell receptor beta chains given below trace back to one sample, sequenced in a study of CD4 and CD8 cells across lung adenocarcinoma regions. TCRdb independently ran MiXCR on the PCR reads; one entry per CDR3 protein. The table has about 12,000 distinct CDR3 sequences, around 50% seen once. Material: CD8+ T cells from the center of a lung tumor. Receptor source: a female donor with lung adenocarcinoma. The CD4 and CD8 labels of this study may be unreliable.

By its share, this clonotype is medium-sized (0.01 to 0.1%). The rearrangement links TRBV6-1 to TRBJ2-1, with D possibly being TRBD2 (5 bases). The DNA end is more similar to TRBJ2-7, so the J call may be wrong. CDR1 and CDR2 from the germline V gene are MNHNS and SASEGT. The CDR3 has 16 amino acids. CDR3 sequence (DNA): TGTGCCAGCAGTGAAGCAAGCGCGGACTTCTCCTACGAGCAGTACTTC. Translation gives CASSEASADFSYEQYF.

CDR3 nucleotide sequence: TGTGCCAGCAGTGAACTAAGGACAGGGGGGATCACAGGGGCGCAGTATTTT. This encodes CASSELRTGGITGAQYF. The chain couples TRBV6-1 to TRBJ2-3, with 10 bases aligning to TRBD1. CDR3 length: 17 amino acids. V was pared by 2 bases and J by 10 bases, with 15 bases of the junction left unmatched. The germline V gene has CDR1 MNHNS and CDR2 SASEGT.

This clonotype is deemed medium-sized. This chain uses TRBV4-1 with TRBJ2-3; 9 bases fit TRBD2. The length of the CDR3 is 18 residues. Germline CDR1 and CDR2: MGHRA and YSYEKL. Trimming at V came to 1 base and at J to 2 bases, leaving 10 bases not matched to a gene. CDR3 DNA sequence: TGCGCCAGCAGCCAAGCCCTGGGAGCGGGGGGATCCACAGATACGCAGTATTTT. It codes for CASSQALGAGGSTDTQYF.

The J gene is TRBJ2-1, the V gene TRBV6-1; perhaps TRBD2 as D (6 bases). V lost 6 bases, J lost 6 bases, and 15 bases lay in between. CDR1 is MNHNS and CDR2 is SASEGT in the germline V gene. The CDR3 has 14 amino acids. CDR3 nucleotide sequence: TGTGCCAGCAGCCTGATGGCCGGGGGCAATGAGCAGTTCTTC. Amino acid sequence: CASSLMAGGNEQFF.

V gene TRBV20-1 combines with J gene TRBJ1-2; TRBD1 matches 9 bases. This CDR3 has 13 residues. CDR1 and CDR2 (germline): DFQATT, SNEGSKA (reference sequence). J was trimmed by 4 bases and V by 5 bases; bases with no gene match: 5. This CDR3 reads CSALQGAGYGYTF. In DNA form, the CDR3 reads TGCAGTGCTTTACAGGGGGCGGGCTATGGCTACACCTTC.

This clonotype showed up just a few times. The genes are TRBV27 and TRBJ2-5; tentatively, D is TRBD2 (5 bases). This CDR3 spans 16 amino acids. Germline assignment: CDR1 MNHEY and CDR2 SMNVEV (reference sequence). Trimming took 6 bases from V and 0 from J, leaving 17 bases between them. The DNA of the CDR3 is TGTGCCAGCAGGATAAGAGCGGCCACGTACCAAGAGACCCAGTACTTC. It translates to CASRIRAATYQETQYF.

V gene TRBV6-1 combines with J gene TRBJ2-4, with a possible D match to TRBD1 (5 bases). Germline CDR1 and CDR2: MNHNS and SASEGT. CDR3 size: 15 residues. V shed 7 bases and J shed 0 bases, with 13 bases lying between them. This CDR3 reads CASTPWGLAKNIQYF. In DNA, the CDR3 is TGTGCCAGCACCCCTTGGGGCCTAGCCAAAAACATTCAGTACTTC.

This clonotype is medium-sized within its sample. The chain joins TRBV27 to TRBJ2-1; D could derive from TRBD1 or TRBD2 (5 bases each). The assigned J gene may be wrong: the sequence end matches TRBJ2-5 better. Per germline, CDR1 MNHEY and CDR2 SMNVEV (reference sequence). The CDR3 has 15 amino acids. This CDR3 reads CASSLLGTGSLTQYF. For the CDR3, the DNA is TGTGCCAGCAGTTTATTAGGGACCGGGTCATTGACCCAGTACTTC.

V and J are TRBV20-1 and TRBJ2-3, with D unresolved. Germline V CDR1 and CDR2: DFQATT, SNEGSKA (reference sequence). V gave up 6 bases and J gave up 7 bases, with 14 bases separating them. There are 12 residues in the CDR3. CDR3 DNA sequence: TGCAGTGCCCCGCCGGTCGCGTATACGCAGTATTTT. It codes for CSAPPVAYTQYF.

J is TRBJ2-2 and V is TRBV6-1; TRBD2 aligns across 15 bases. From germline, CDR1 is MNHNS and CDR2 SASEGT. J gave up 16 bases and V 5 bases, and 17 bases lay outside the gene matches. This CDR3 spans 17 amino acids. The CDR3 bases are TGTGCCAGCAGTCGAGGACTAGCGGGGGGGAACACAGATACGCAGTTTTTT. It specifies CASSRGLAGGNTDTQFF.

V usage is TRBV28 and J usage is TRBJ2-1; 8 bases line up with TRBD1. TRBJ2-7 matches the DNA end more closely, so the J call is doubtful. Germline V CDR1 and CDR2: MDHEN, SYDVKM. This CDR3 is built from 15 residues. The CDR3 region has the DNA TGTGCCAGCAGTCCTCACCGGACAGGGATCCACGAGCAGTACTTC. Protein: CASSPHRTGIHEQYF.

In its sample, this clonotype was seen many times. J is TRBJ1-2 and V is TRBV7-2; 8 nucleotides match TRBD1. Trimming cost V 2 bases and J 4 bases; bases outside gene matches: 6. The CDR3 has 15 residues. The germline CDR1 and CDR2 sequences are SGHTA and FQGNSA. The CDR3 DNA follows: TGTGCCAGCAGCTTATCAGGGGGCGCTTCCTATGGCTACACCTTC. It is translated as CASSLSGGASYGYTF.

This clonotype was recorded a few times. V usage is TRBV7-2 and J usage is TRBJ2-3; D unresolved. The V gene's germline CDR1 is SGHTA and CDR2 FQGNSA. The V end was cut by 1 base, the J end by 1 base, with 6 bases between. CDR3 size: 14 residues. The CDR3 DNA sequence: TGTGCCAGCAGCTTAGAAACGGGCACAGATACGCAGTATTTT. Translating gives CASSLETGTDTQYF.

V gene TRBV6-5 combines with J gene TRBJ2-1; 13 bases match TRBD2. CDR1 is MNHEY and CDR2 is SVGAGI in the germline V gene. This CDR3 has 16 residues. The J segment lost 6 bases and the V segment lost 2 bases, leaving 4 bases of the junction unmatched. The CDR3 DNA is TGTGCCAGCAGTTACCGGACTAGCGGGAGATCCAATGAGCAGTTCTTC. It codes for CASSYRTSGRSNEQFF.

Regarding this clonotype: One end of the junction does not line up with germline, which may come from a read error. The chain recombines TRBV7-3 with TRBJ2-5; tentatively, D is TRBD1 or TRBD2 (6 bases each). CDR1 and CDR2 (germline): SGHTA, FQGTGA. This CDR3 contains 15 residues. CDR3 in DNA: TGTGCCGGGGGGCACGGGGGCCAAGACCAAGAGACGCAGTACTTC. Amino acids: CAGGHGGQDQETQYF.

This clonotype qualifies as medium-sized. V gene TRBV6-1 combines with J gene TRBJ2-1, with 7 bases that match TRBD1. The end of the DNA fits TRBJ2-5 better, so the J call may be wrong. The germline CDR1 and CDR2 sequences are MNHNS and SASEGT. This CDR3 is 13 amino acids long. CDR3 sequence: CASKAGGTETQYF. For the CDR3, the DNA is TGTGCCAGCAAAGCAGGGGGAACGGAGACCCAGTACTTC.

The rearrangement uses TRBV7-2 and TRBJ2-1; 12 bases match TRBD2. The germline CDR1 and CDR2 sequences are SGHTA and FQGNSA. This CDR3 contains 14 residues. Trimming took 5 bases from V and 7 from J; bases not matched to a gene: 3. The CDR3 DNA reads TGTGCCAGCAGCCCACTAGCGGGAGGTAATGAGCAGTTCTTC. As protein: CASSPLAGGNEQFF.

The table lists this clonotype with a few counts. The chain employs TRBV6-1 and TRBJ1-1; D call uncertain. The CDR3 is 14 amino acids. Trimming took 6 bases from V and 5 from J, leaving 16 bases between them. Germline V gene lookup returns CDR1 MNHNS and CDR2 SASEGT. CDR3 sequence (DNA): TGTGCCAGCAGAAAAATGGGAGGGAAGACTGAAGCTTTCTTT. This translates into CASRKMGGKTEAFF.